One and the same sample provided the 10 T cell receptor beta chains below, sequenced in a study of Ad26.COV2.S vaccination and SARS-CoV-2 variants. The data were produced by immunoSEQ multiplex PCR, yet TCRdb's version contains in-frame clones alone and is incomplete. The table lists hundreds of thousands of clones, roughly 84% of them singletons. The treatment was: about 20 received Ad26.COV2.S at low or high dose, single or two shots; about 5 received placebo; per-sample allocation not given. Material that was analyzed had been drawn on day 63 after the first vaccine or placebo injection. The sequenced sample was peripheral blood, obtained in a trial of Ad26.COV2.S vaccine versus placebo. These receptor sequences come from a person aged 18-60 years who received the Ad26.COV2.S COVID-19 vaccine or a placebo.

The chain couples TRBV9 to TRBJ1-5; TRBD1 agrees at 7 bases. The CDR3 has 15 amino acids. From germline, CDR1 is SGDLS and CDR2 YYNGEE. Unmatched junction bases numbered 3, after V lost 3 bases and J lost 0 bases. The CDR3 loop reads CASSAGTASNQPQHF. CDR3 DNA: TGTGCCAGCAGCGCTGGGACAGCTAGCAATCAGCCCCAGCATTTT.

The V and J genes are TRBV5-1 and TRBJ2-5, with 7 nucleotides matching TRBD1. Losses at the gene ends were 3 bases for V and 3 bases for J; bases not matched to a gene: 2. Germline V gene sequence: CDR1 SGHRS, CDR2 YFSETQ. The CDR3 has 13 residues. The CDR3 region has the DNA TGCGCCAGCAGCTCGACAGGGAAAGAGACCCAGTACTTC. It yields the protein CASSSTGKETQYF.

This clone was counted once. A read error may be the cause here, since a much bigger clone is one base away. At the DNA level, this CDR3 is encoded by other sequences in the same sample as well. The chain carries TRBV2 and TRBJ2-1; TRBD2 matches 9 bases. Germline values: CDR1 SNHLY, CDR2 FYNNEI. The CDR3 runs to 15 residues. Germline trimming cut 1 base from V and 3 bases from J; bases unmatched to any gene: 1. In nucleotides, the CDR3 is TGTGCCAGCAGTGAAGGACTAGCGGACTACAATGAGCAGTTCTTC. Translated: CASSEGLADYNEQFF.

The rearrangement joins TRBV28 to TRBJ2-7; TRBD1 matches 8 bases. Germline V gene sequence: CDR1 MDHEN, CDR2 SYDVKM. The CDR3 totals 17 residues. J was trimmed by 6 bases and V by 2 bases; bases with no gene match: 15. CDR3 protein: CASSLTGRDRRLREQYF. CDR3 sequence (DNA): TGTGCCAGCAGTTTAACAGGCCGGGACAGGAGGCTACGCGAGCAGTACTTC.

This chain connects TRBV27 to TRBJ2-1, with 11 bases fitting TRBD2. After removal of 6 bases from V and 11 bases from J, the junction contained 12 bases not matched to a gene. This CDR3 region has 15 residues. Germline V gene lookup returns CDR1 MNHEY and CDR2 SMNVEV (reference sequence). CDR3 protein: CASSYGTSGPRKQFF. The CDR3 DNA is TGTGCCAGCAGCTACGGGACTAGCGGACCGAGAAAGCAGTTCTTC.

This clone was counted a few times. The genes are TRBV7-9 and TRBJ2-7; the D gene is possibly TRBD2 (5 bases). Trimming took off 6 bases at V and 0 bases at J, with 9 bases between the two ends. Per the germline V gene, CDR1 is SEHNR and CDR2 is FQNEAQ (reference sequence). The length of the CDR3 is 13 residues. The CDR3, as DNA: TGTGCCAGCAGGGAGGACCTCTCCTACGAGCAGTACTTC. Translation gives CASREDLSYEQYF.

This chain links TRBV19 with TRBJ1-1; D is ambiguous. This CDR3 is 14 amino acids long. Germline CDR1 reads LNHDA; CDR2 reads SQIVND (reference sequence). Trimming shortened V by 5 bases and J by 1 base, and 11 bases separated the two germline ends. In DNA form, the CDR3 reads TGTGCCAGTAGTCCAGAGACAAGGAACACTGAAGCTTTCTTT. It yields the protein CASSPETRNTEAFF.

The chain links TRBV5-1 to TRBJ2-7; D call uncertain. Deletions cut 4 bases from V and 2 bases from J, with 7 bases between. CDR1 SGHRS and CDR2 YFSETQ come from the germline V gene. This CDR3 comprises 12 residues. The CDR3 nucleotides read TGCGCCAGCAGCCATGGCCCCTACGAGCAGTACTTC. It encodes CASSHGPYEQYF.

The rearrangement uses TRBV10-3 and TRBJ2-5, with D uncertain. Germline V gene lookup returns CDR1 ENHRY and CDR2 SYGVKD. V lost 7 bases and J lost 5, with 11 bases in between. The CDR3 sequence is 12 residues long. The CDR3 DNA follows: TGTGCCATCAAGAGTGACGGGGAGACCCAGTACTTC. Translated, it gives CAIKSDGETQYF.

The V and J genes are TRBV28 and TRBJ2-7, with 12 bases identical to TRBD1. This CDR3 is built from 18 residues. Germline V gene sequence: CDR1 MDHEN, CDR2 SYDVKM. The trim removed 5 bases at V and 4 bases at J, leaving 15 bases unmatched. DNA of the CDR3: TGTGCCAGCAGTACCCGACCCGGGACAGGGGGCTTTAGGTACGAGCAGTACTTC. This encodes CASSTRPGTGGFRYEQYF.